This T cell receptor (beta chain) was sequenced in a study of CD8+ T cells in alopecia areata. Stated treatment: oral pan-JAK inhibitor, 5-10 mg twice daily. Study-level points and caveats: Scalp clonality dropped significantly under tofacitinib, as did expanded CD8+ top-100 clones.

The germline CDR1 and CDR2 sequences are LNHDA and SQIVND (reference sequence). This CDR3 spans 12 amino acids. With 7 bases removed from V and 1 base from J, the gap between germline ends came to 5 bases. This clone was detected once. Its target is not known. Sequencing relied on a cDNA template that was reverse transcribed from extracted RNA. Produced via immunoSEQ multiplex PCR; TCRdb's table is partial and in-frame only. The sample yields some 44,000 clones, around nine tenths seen once. Sequenced material: CD8+ T cells sorted from blood, taken at week 24, from a patient treated with tofacitinib. The receptor was derived from a human donor with alopecia areata. The chain recombines TRBV19 with TRBJ1-5; no clear D. CDR3 protein: CASTASNQPQHF. As DNA, the CDR3 is TGTGCCAGTACTGCGAGCAATCAGCCCCAGCATTTT.